Included here is one T cell receptor (beta chain) sequence, with context. Its antigen remains unidentified. The sample is drawn from a study of shared clonotypes between healthy human individuals. Deep was the level used in running the assay. Sorted-subset replicate PCR reactions were performed with about 200 ng DNA, corresponding to 30,000 to 35,000 T cell genomes. The data were produced by immunoSEQ multiplex PCR, yet TCRdb's version contains in-frame clones alone and is incomplete. In the table there are 2 million to 3 million clones, 93% of which are singletons. Study-wide findings and caveats: Represented diversity, genetic and exposure-history alike, was limited by few donors. In contrast to clonotypes shared by all four donors, non-shared clonotypes had lower generation probabilities.

CDR1 PRHDT and CDR2 FYEKMQ come from the germline V gene (reference sequence). The CDR3 consists of 16 residues. Trimming removed 2 bases at V and 5 bases at J, with 18 bases between. Sequenced sample: naive CD4+ T cells from PBMCs. Stated subset: CD45RA+ positively selected. The V call is TRBV13, the J call TRBJ1-2, with D maybe TRBD1 (6 bases). The clonotype was recovered from a man in his late teens or twenties in good health. Some clones in this sample may be carry-over from other donors' samples. The CDR3 sequence is CASSLLTGLLFYGYTF. As DNA, the CDR3 is TGTGCCAGCAGCTTATTGACAGGCCTTCTATTTTATGGCTACACCTTC.